This passage covers 29 T cell receptor beta chains from one sample sequenced in a study of T-cell reconstitution after alpha-beta-depleted transplantation in children. It was with unique molecular identifiers that the TCRbeta library was prepared. A single record per CDR3 protein comes from TCRdb applying MiXCR to the PCR reads. The table shows tens of thousands of distinct CDR3 sequences, with roughly 4.5% occurring only once. The sequences come from PBMCs, mostly from graft donor cells, collected 180 days after TCRalphabeta/CD19-depleted stem cell transplant. The receptors were gathered from a boy in the first two years of life who had a stem cell transplant for acute myeloid leukemia, so the T cells may come from the graft donor.

This clonotype has ten or more counts. This rearrangement joins TRBV12-3 or TRBV12-4 to TRBJ1-1; weak D call: TRBD1 (5 bases). The CDR3 length is 13 residues. Deletions cut 6 bases from V and 1 base from J, with 9 bases between. The CDR3 is CASSSRENTEAFF. The CDR3 DNA reads TGTGCCAGCAGCTCCAGGGAGAACACTGAAGCTTTCTTT.

This clonotype was recorded many times. This chain links TRBV25-1 with TRBJ2-5, with no clear D. The V end lost 2 bases, the J end lost 1 base, and 11 bases lay between the germline ends. Looked up from germline, CDR1 is MGHDK and CDR2 is SYGVNS. CDR3 length equals 15 residues. CDR3: CASSEGVSIQETQYF. DNA of the CDR3: TGTGCCAGCAGTGAAGGGGTCTCGATCCAAGAGACCCAGTACTTC.

This clonotype was counted ten times or more. This chain links TRBV20-1 with TRBJ2-4; tentative D call: TRBD2 (7 bases). The CDR3 covers 13 residues. Between the trimmed V and J ends, which lost 3 bases and 11 bases, there was a span of 17 bases. Germline values: CDR1 DFQATT, CDR2 SNEGSKA (reference sequence). The CDR3 DNA reads TGCAGTGCTAGTTCTGGGGGGGCCAGAGTTCAGTACTTC. It translates to CSASSGGARVQYF.

This clonotype was detected ten times or more. V usage is TRBV7-9 and J usage is TRBJ1-2; TRBD1 matches at 7 bases. The CDR3 sequence is 14 residues long. CDR1 is SEHNR, CDR2 FQNEAQ, per germline (reference sequence). The trim removed 5 bases at V and 0 bases at J, leaving 3 bases unmatched. The CDR3 is CASSGTEANYGYTF. The CDR3 nucleotides are TGTGCCAGCAGCGGGACAGAAGCTAACTATGGCTACACCTTC.

This clonotype was seen ten or more times. CDR3 sequence: CASSLLSSETQYF. DNA for the CDR3: TGTGCCAGCAGCCTCCTGAGCTCGGAGACCCAGTACTTC. The chain links TRBV25-1 to TRBJ2-5; unclear D gene. This CDR3 contains 13 residues. From germline, CDR1 is MGHDK and CDR2 SYGVNS. The V and J ends lost 6 bases and 5 bases respectively, with 13 bases between them.

This clonotype was seen a handful of times. The chain employs TRBV19 and TRBJ1-3, with D maybe TRBD1 (5 bases). The V gene's germline CDR1 is LNHDA and CDR2 SQIVND (reference sequence). V was cut by 3 bases and J by 4 bases, with 10 bases left in between. The CDR3 has 14 residues. The CDR3: CASSMGGGGNTIYF. The CDR3 DNA reads TGTGCCAGTAGTATGGGGGGAGGCGGAAACACCATATATTTT.

This clonotype was detected only a few times. The chain is built from TRBV11-3 and TRBJ2-3, with D possibly being TRBD2 (6 bases). The CDR3 spans 13 residues. The germline V and J ends were trimmed by 5 bases and 3 bases, with 9 bases remaining between them. Germline V CDR1 and CDR2: SGHNT, YENEEA. CDR3 sequence reads: CASSPAGTDTQYF. The CDR3 DNA reads TGTGCCAGCAGCCCCGCGGGGACAGATACGCAGTATTTT.

This clonotype has at least ten counts. DNA for the CDR3: TGCGCCAGCAGCTTGGCCGCAGAGCCTGGAAACACCATATATTTT. This translates into CASSLAAEPGNTIYF. The gene calls are TRBV5-1 and TRBJ1-3; D not resolved. Germline-derived CDR1 and CDR2 are SGHRS and YFSETQ. The V gene lost 0 bases and the J gene lost 2 bases, with 9 bases spanning the gap. This CDR3 comprises 15 residues.

This clonotype was recorded at least ten times. The gene calls are TRBV12-3 or TRBV12-4 and TRBJ2-1; D call uncertain. The ends were cut back, 6 bases at V and 9 bases at J, with 18 bases in the middle. This CDR3 contains 14 residues. The CDR3 spells CASSRPVPQAEQFF. DNA of the CDR3: TGTGCCAGCAGCCGTCCCGTTCCTCAAGCTGAGCAGTTCTTC.

This clonotype was seen ten or more times. V and J are TRBV6-1 and TRBJ1-4; tentatively, D is TRBD1 (6 bases). The CDR3 spans 13 residues. Germline lookup yields CDR1 MNHNS and CDR2 SASEGT. Between the trimmed V and J ends, which lost 4 bases and 7 bases, there was a span of 10 bases. The CDR3 is CASSGGRGEKLFF. CDR3 bases: TGTGCCAGCAGTGGGGGGCGGGGTGAAAAACTGTTTTTT.

This clonotype was picked up many times. The CDR3 DNA reads TGCGCCAGCAGCTTGAATTCGTGGGGAAATGAAGCTTTCTTT. Its protein is CASSLNSWGNEAFF. The chain links TRBV5-1 to TRBJ1-1; D unresolved. This CDR3 spans 14 amino acids. The germline gives CDR1 SGHRS, CDR2 YFSETQ. The V and J ends lost 1 base and 7 bases respectively, with 14 bases between them.

This clonotype has a count of ten or more. DNA of the CDR3: TGCAGCGTTGAACGACAGGGGCTAGGAACTGAAGCTTTCTTT. Translation: CSVERQGLGTEAFF. This sequence joins TRBV29-1 and TRBJ1-1, with 8 bases matching TRBD1. After removal of 2 bases from V and 5 bases from J, the junction contained 7 bases not matched to a gene. From germline, CDR1 is SQVTM and CDR2 ANQGSEA. There are 14 residues in the CDR3.

In its sample, this clonotype was seen many times. The rearrangement uses TRBV19 and TRBJ2-5; D may be TRBD2 (5 bases). The germline V gene encodes CDR1 LNHDA and CDR2 SQIVND (reference sequence). This CDR3 has 14 residues. Trimming cost V 6 bases and J 3 bases, with 14 bases left between them. DNA for the CDR3: TGTGCCAGTAGACCCGGGGTCGGTGAAGAGACCCAGTACTTC. Protein sequence: CASRPGVGEETQYF.

V is TRBV3-1 and J is TRBJ2-3; D is perhaps TRBD2 (6 bases). The CDR3 extends over 17 amino acids. The germline V gene encodes CDR1 LGHDT and CDR2 YNNKEL (reference sequence). V dropped 1 base and J dropped 5 bases, with 19 bases sitting between them. CDR3 protein: CASSQASGGAWGDTQYF. As DNA, the CDR3 is TGTGCCAGCAGCCAAGCGTCCGGAGGGGCCTGGGGAGATACGCAGTATTTT.

This clonotype was picked up many times. V and J are TRBV20-1 and TRBJ1-5; 11 bases line up with TRBD1. This CDR3 is 15 amino acids long. The V and J ends lost 6 bases and 5 bases, in that order; junction bases with no gene match: 9. Germline CDR1 DFQATT, CDR2 SNEGSKA (reference sequence). CDR3 bases: TGCAGTGCCACAGGGACAGGGGGGGAGCATCAGCCCCAGCATTTT. Residues: CSATGTGGEHQPQHF.

This clonotype was recorded many times. The CDR3 sequence is CASSNGLTGELFF. The DNA of the CDR3 is TGTGCCAGCAGTAATGGCCTAACCGGGGAGCTGTTTTTT. The V call is TRBV12-3 or TRBV12-4, the J call TRBJ2-2; D remains unclear. The CDR3 totals 13 residues. V was pared by 5 bases and J by 5 bases, with 9 bases between.

This clonotype was counted a few times. This chain links TRBV30 with TRBJ2-2, with D uncertain. V shed 0 bases and J shed 2 bases, with 4 bases lying between them. Germline V CDR1 and CDR2: GTSNPN, SVGIG (reference sequence). CDR3 length: 13 residues. CDR3 protein: CAWSVFNTGELFF. CDR3 DNA: TGTGCCTGGAGTGTCTTCAACACCGGGGAGCTGTTTTTT.

There are many counts of this clonotype. The rearrangement uses TRBV12-3 or TRBV12-4 and TRBJ2-5; 8 bases map to TRBD1. This CDR3 spans 14 amino acids. The trim removed 7 bases at V and 5 bases at J, leaving 9 bases unmatched. CDR3 residues: CASTRQGAGETQYF. CDR3 bases: TGTGCCAGCACCCGGCAGGGGGCGGGGGAGACCCAGTACTTC.

This clonotype has a count of ten or more. The chain recombines TRBV18 with TRBJ2-7, with D hard to call. The CDR3 totals 14 residues. Germline V gives CDR1 KGHSH, CDR2 LQKENI. The V and J ends lost 6 bases and 2 bases respectively, with 14 bases between them. CDR3 residues: CASSPMGETYEQYF. The CDR3 DNA is TGTGCCAGCTCCCCGATGGGTGAGACCTACGAGCAGTACTTC.

This clonotype was seen at least ten times. The chain employs TRBV6-6 and TRBJ2-7; D not certain. V was trimmed by 0 bases and J by 5 bases, leaving 8 bases between them. Germline V gene lookup returns CDR1 MNHNY and CDR2 SVGAGI (reference sequence). The CDR3 runs to 13 residues. CDR3 nucleotides: TGTGCCAGCAGTTACTCCCTCGCGCACGAGCAGTACTTC. Translation gives CASSYSLAHEQYF.

At least ten counts were recorded for this clonotype. The DNA of the CDR3 is TGTGCCAGCAGCTTATCTCCGGGGGCAGACGCGGATACGCAGTATTTT. It codes for CASSLSPGADADTQYF. The chain uses TRBV7-2 and TRBJ2-3; the D call may be TRBD1 or TRBD2 (6 bases each). CDR1 SGHTA and CDR2 FQGNSA come from the germline V gene. The CDR3 has 16 amino acids. Trimming cost V 2 bases and J 6 bases, with 18 bases left between them.

This clonotype was picked up a small number of times. The CDR3 loop is CSAQGQGNTEAFF. DNA for the CDR3: TGCAGCGCTCAAGGACAGGGCAACACTGAAGCTTTCTTT. The chain uses TRBV29-1 and TRBJ1-1; 8 bases are a match to TRBD1. The CDR3 consists of 13 residues. Trimming removed 7 bases from V and 2 bases from J; junction bases left unmatched: 6. Germline V gene sequence: CDR1 SQVTM, CDR2 ANQGSEA.

This clonotype was found many times. The chain's CDR3 is CASSQLPGGTGANVLTF. CDR3 sequence (DNA): TGTGCCAGCAGCCAACTCCCAGGGGGCACTGGGGCCAACGTCCTGACTTTC. The chain is built from TRBV3-1 and TRBJ2-6, with 8 bases matching TRBD1. CDR1 and CDR2 (germline): LGHDT, YNNKEL (reference sequence). V was clipped by 2 bases and J by 2 bases; unmatched bases: 5. The CDR3 is 17 amino acids.

The sample holds many counts of this clonotype. The chain carries TRBV4-3 and TRBJ2-3; a weak D match, TRBD2 (6 bases). The ends were cut back, 0 bases at V and 0 bases at J, with 16 bases in the middle. Germline V gives CDR1 LGHNA, CDR2 YSLEER. CDR3 length equals 18 residues. CDR3 DNA: TGCGCCAGCAGCCAAGATTCCCTCAGCGGGTCTAGCACAGATACGCAGTATTTT. Translated: CASSQDSLSGSSTDTQYF.

This clonotype was seen repeatedly, ten times or more. The CDR3 DNA sequence: TGTGCCAGCAGTTACGGCGGGAGCTATGGCTACACCTTC. This encodes CASSYGGSYGYTF. The V gene is TRBV6-5, the J gene TRBJ1-2, with unresolved D. Per the germline V gene, CDR1 is MNHEY and CDR2 is SVGAGI. V gave up 2 bases and J gave up 4 bases, with 8 bases separating them. The CDR3 has 13 residues.

In its sample, this clonotype was seen many times. The DNA for the CDR3 is TGTGCCAGCGAATTGCGACGTGGAGATAGCAATCAGCCCCAGCATTTT. Translating it yields CASELRRGDSNQPQHF. V is TRBV28 and J is TRBJ1-5, with D unresolved. Trimming pared 8 bases from V and 0 bases from J, leaving 17 bases between. This CDR3 has 16 amino acids. Germline CDR1 MDHEN, CDR2 SYDVKM. Drawing the rest from reference TRBV28 and TRBJ1-5, the complete variable domain is DVKVTQSSRYLVKRTGEKVFLECVQDMDHENMFWYRQDPGLGLRLIYFSYDVKMKEKGDIPEGYSVSREKKERFSLILESASTNQTSMYLCASELRRGDSNQPQHFGDGTRLSIL.

Many counts were recorded for this clonotype. The rearrangement uses TRBV27 and TRBJ2-5; the D gene is possibly TRBD1 (5 bases). This CDR3 contains 14 residues. V dropped 5 bases and J dropped 0 bases, with 10 bases sitting between them. Germline V lookup: CDR1 MNHEY, CDR2 SMNVEV (reference sequence). The CDR3, as DNA: TGTGCCAGCAGTGGGGCGTCGTACCAAGAGACCCAGTACTTC. Translation: CASSGASYQETQYF.

This clonotype showed up many times. The V gene is TRBV12-3 or TRBV12-4, the J gene TRBJ2-3, with D perhaps TRBD1 (5 bases). Trimming cost V 3 bases and J 3 bases, with 13 bases left between them. This CDR3 contains 15 residues. This CDR3 reads CASSLAYRSTDTQYF. As DNA, the CDR3 is TGTGCCAGCAGTTTGGCCTACAGGTCGACAGATACGCAGTATTTT.

This clonotype has ten or more counts. V and J are TRBV5-5 and TRBJ2-1; no definite D call. The CDR3 covers 15 residues. V was clipped by 0 bases and J by 8 bases, with 15 bases between them. CDR1 and CDR2 from the germline V gene are SGHKS and YYEKEE (reference sequence). The chain's CDR3 is CASSLVGSNLHEQFF. DNA of the CDR3: TGTGCCAGCAGCTTGGTGGGGTCTAACCTTCATGAGCAGTTCTTC.